Presented here are 23 T cell receptor beta chains from one specimen sequenced in a study of blood T cells in healthy people across ages. Together with a sample-barcoded 5' primer, a J-beta primer mix was included in a second PCR lasting about 7 to 11 cycles. MiXCR was run by TCRdb on the 5' RACE reads, yielding one entry per CDR3 protein. The sample shows about 760,000 distinct CDR3 sequences, approximately 25% of them seen only once. The same data also went into a second study, on T cells of mothers and their children.

Material: blood. The origin of the receptors is a boy between 5 and 17 years old in good health.

The chain recombines TRBV7-9 with TRBJ2-1; tentatively, D is TRBD2 (5 bases). The J call may be faulty, since TRBJ2-7 better matches the DNA end. The CDR3 is 12 residues long. Germline CDR1 reads SEHNR; CDR2 reads FQNEAQ (reference sequence). CDR3 residues: CASSSGVLEQYF. DNA for the CDR3: TGTGCCAGCAGCTCCGGGGTGCTCGAGCAGTACTTC.

V is TRBV18 and J is TRBJ2-5, with D unresolved. The germline V gene encodes CDR1 KGHSH and CDR2 LQKENI. The CDR3 has 13 residues. V shed 2 bases and J shed 5 bases, with 9 bases lying between them. The CDR3 here is CASSPITGETQYF. The CDR3 DNA sequence: TGTGCCAGCTCACCAATAACCGGGGAGACCCAGTACTTC.

This chain connects TRBV20-1 to TRBJ2-5; 7 bases align to TRBD1. This CDR3 region has 16 residues. Trimming took 1 base from V and 0 from J; bases not matched to a gene: 8. The germline V gene encodes CDR1 DFQATT and CDR2 SNEGSKA (reference sequence). The CDR3 loop reads CSARGPGQKYQETQYF. CDR3 sequence (DNA): TGCAGTGCTAGAGGACCGGGACAGAAGTACCAAGAGACCCAGTACTTC.

This clonotype was recorded a few times. The rearrangement joins TRBV6-6 to TRBJ1-4; 7 nucleotides line up with TRBD1. The ends lost 5 bases at V and 6 bases at J; junction bases unmatched: 9. CDR3 length: 15 amino acids. Germline CDR1 reads MNHNY; CDR2 reads SVGAGI (reference sequence). The CDR3 reads CASSAETGKYEKLFF. The CDR3 DNA reads TGTGCCAGCAGTGCCGAGACAGGGAAGTATGAAAAACTGTTTTTT.

A note on this clonotype: This could be a read error, since a much larger clone is one nucleotide away. The CDR3 here is CASSMVRIQYF. In DNA form, the CDR3 reads TGTGCCAGCAGTATGGTACGAATTCAGTACTTC. The chain recombines TRBV25-1 with TRBJ2-4; no clear D gene. The CDR3 sequence is 11 residues long. Trimming removed 5 bases at V and 10 bases at J, with 9 bases between. Germline CDR1 MGHDK, CDR2 SYGVNS. The variable domain in full, with the rest retrieved from reference TRBV25-1 and TRBJ2-4, is EADIYQTPRYLVIGTGKKITLECSQTMGHDKMYWYQQDPGMELHLIHYSYGVNSTEKGDLSSESTVSRIRTEHFPLTLESARPSHTSQYLCASSMVRIQYFGAGTRLSVL.

The chain carries TRBV29-1 and TRBJ2-1; D possibly corresponds to TRBD1 (5 bases). The V and J ends lost 5 bases and 0 bases respectively, with 5 bases between them. Germline lookup yields CDR1 SQVTM and CDR2 ANQGSEA. The CDR3 has 12 residues. CDR3 nucleotides: TGCAGCGTTCAGGGCTCCTACAATGAGCAGTTCTTC. Amino acid sequence: CSVQGSYNEQFF.

The chain uses TRBV20-1 and TRBJ2-3; 12 bases agree with TRBD2. CDR1 DFQATT and CDR2 SNEGSKA come from the germline V gene (reference sequence). This CDR3 region has 15 residues. V gave up 5 bases and J gave up 6 bases; unmatched junction bases: 9. The CDR3 bases are TGCAGTGCTCTCCGGACTAGCGGGGAACGGGATACGCAGTATTTT. Protein product: CSALRTSGERDTQYF.

There are a few counts of this clonotype. The rearrangement uses TRBV7-3 and TRBJ2-5, with 8 bases identical to TRBD1. CDR3 length equals 14 residues. Unmatched junction bases numbered 9, after V lost 8 bases and J lost 4 bases. The germline V gene has CDR1 SGHTA and CDR2 FQGTGA. This chain's CDR3 is CASAITGGRETQYF. The CDR3 DNA reads TGTGCCAGCGCCATTACAGGGGGACGAGAGACCCAGTACTTC.

V usage is TRBV28 and J usage is TRBJ2-7, with 9 bases fitting TRBD1. The CDR3 length is 15 residues. Germline CDR1 is MDHEN and CDR2 is SYDVKM. Trimming cost V 8 bases and J 4 bases; bases outside gene matches: 12. The CDR3 sequence is CASLSPGTGSYEQYF. CDR3 DNA sequence: TGTGCCAGCCTCAGCCCAGGGACAGGGTCGTACGAGCAGTACTTC.

This clonotype came up a few times. This chain joins TRBV12-3 or TRBV12-4 and TRBJ2-1; 12 bases line up with TRBD2. After removal of 6 bases from V and 7 bases from J, the junction contained 10 bases not matched to a gene. The CDR3 is 16 amino acids. As DNA, the CDR3 is TGTGCCAGCAGCCCCGCTAGCGGGGGGGCTATGAATGAGCAGTTCTTC. Its protein product is CASSPASGGAMNEQFF.

In its sample, this clonotype was seen a few times. The CDR3 nucleotides are TGTGCCAGCAGTCCCCTCGTCGCGGGGGGGTCCAATGAGCAGTTCTTC. This gives the protein CASSPLVAGGSNEQFF. The V and J genes are TRBV27 and TRBJ2-1, with TRBD2 matching 9 bases. V trimming: 5 bases; J trimming: 6 bases; junction bases outside the gene matches: 11. The CDR3 runs 16 residues. The germline V gene has CDR1 MNHEY and CDR2 SMNVEV (reference sequence).

This clonotype was recorded once. This chain links TRBV7-9 with TRBJ2-2; 7 bases are a match to TRBD1. The CDR3 has 15 amino acids. Germline lookup yields CDR1 SEHNR and CDR2 FQNEAQ (reference sequence). V shed 8 bases, J shed 5 bases, and the junction held 11 bases outside the gene matches. The CDR3 spells CASGKGTDQTGELFF. For the CDR3, the DNA is TGTGCCAGCGGCAAAGGGACAGACCAAACCGGGGAGCTGTTTTTT.

This clonotype turned up a few times. At one end the junction does not follow the germline gene, possibly because of a read error. CDR3 loop: CAGSILAGEQFF. DNA of the CDR3: TGTGCCGGCAGCATTCTAGCGGGTGAGCAGTTCTTC. The chain couples TRBV12-3 or TRBV12-4 to TRBJ2-1; TRBD2 matches 8 bases. The CDR3 contains 12 residues.

This clonotype was picked up a small number of times. This sequence joins TRBV15 and TRBJ1-2; tentatively, D is TRBD1 (5 bases). The CDR3 totals 15 residues. CDR1 LNHNV and CDR2 YYDKDF come from the germline V gene (reference sequence). V was clipped by 0 bases and J by 4 bases, with 12 bases between them. CDR3 coding DNA: TGTGCCACCAGCAGAGATTCCGCGGGACTCTATGGCTACACCTTC. This codes for CATSRDSAGLYGYTF.

The CDR3 loop is CASSPNWGGGTDTQYF. The CDR3 bases are TGTGCCAGCAGTCCCAACTGGGGCGGAGGCACAGATACGCAGTATTTT. The rearrangement uses TRBV28 and TRBJ2-3; D perhaps matches TRBD1 (5 bases). Germline V gene data show CDR1 as MDHEN and CDR2 as SYDVKM. The CDR3 contains 16 residues. V lost 5 bases, J lost 1 base, and 16 bases lay in between.

This clonotype was observed a few times. CDR3 bases: TGTGCCAGCAGTCCCTACCTGCAGGACCGCTACAATGAGCAGTTCTTC. This translates into CASSPYLQDRYNEQFF. The gene calls are TRBV28 and TRBJ2-1; D unresolved. Trimming left V 5 bases short and J 3 bases short, with 17 bases between. The CDR3 sequence is 16 residues long. Germline V lookup: CDR1 MDHEN, CDR2 SYDVKM.

This CDR3 reads CASSLSPGMGKNIQYF. CDR3 coding DNA: TGTGCCAGCAGTTTAAGTCCGGGAATGGGCAAAAACATTCAGTACTTC. V usage is TRBV12-3 or TRBV12-4 and J usage is TRBJ2-4; a possible D gene is TRBD2 (5 bases). This CDR3 contains 16 residues. The ends were cut back, 2 bases at V and 3 bases at J, with 14 bases in the middle.

This clonotype was seen a few times. This chain links TRBV7-3 with TRBJ2-5; 7 bases match TRBD2. Per the germline V gene, CDR1 is SGHTA and CDR2 is FQGTGA. V dropped 0 bases and J dropped 1; count of bases not matched to a gene: 2. The CDR3 totals 15 residues. CDR3: CASSLTSGVQETQYF. The CDR3 nucleotides read TGTGCCAGCAGCTTAACCAGCGGGGTCCAAGAGACCCAGTACTTC.

The V call is TRBV3-1, the J call TRBJ2-7; 11 positions match TRBD2. There are 15 residues in the CDR3. Germline V gene sequence: CDR1 LGHDT, CDR2 YNNKEL (reference sequence). The trim removed 1 base at V and 2 bases at J, leaving 1 base unmatched. CDR3 region: CASSQGGLAAYEQYF. The CDR3 nucleotides read TGTGCCAGCAGCCAAGGGGGACTAGCGGCCTACGAGCAGTACTTC.

This clonotype appeared a few times. V and J are TRBV12-3 or TRBV12-4 and TRBJ2-7, with 8 bases matching TRBD2. This CDR3 spans 14 amino acids. J gave up 2 bases and V 7 bases, and 7 bases lay outside the gene matches. The CDR3 DNA is TGTGCCAGCACCGCCGGGGGGGGCCCCTACGAGCAGTACTTC. It codes for CASTAGGGPYEQYF.

The gene calls are TRBV6-1 and TRBJ2-5; weak D call: TRBD2 (5 bases). The CDR3 contains 15 residues. The V end lost 3 bases, the J end lost 5 bases, and 16 bases lay between the germline ends. Looked up from germline, CDR1 is MNHNS and CDR2 is SASEGT. The CDR3 protein is CASSDGLAVRETQYF. The CDR3 coding sequence is TGTGCCAGCAGTGACGGTCTAGCTGTGCGGGAGACCCAGTACTTC.

The J gene is TRBJ2-2, the V gene TRBV7-2, with D unclear. This CDR3 spans 15 amino acids. Per germline, CDR1 SGHTA and CDR2 FQGNSA. The V gene lost 3 bases and the J gene lost 4 bases, with 12 bases spanning the gap. The CDR3, as DNA: TGTGCCAGCAGCTTCCGAGGAGACGGCACCGGGGAGCTGTTTTTT. It translates to CASSFRGDGTGELFF.

The V and J genes are TRBV29-1 and TRBJ1-2, with D unclear. Germline lookup yields CDR1 SQVTM and CDR2 ANQGSEA. V gave up 4 bases and J gave up 1 base, with 4 bases separating them. The CDR3 is 11 residues long. The DNA of the CDR3 is TGCAGCGTTGTAGATAACTATGGCTACACCTTC. Translation: CSVVDNYGYTF.